This entry concerns a single T cell receptor (beta chain). Its antigen is still unknown. Treatment here: roughly 10-day PBMC culture with coronavirus spike peptide pools or control peptides (ViraFEST assay). Using peptide pools, antigen-specific T cells were expanded in ViraFEST before TCRs were sequenced. PCR positivity was dated March to December 2020, before US Alpha, Beta and Delta variants. This specimen comes from a study of vaccination and CD4 T cells after COVID-19. The Oncomine TCR Beta short-read assay sequenced DNA from cultured CD4+ T cells. MiXCR was run by TCRdb on the PCR reads, yielding one entry per CDR3 protein. The sample lists roughly 15,000 distinct CDR3 sequences; approximately 50% were seen once. Trimming removed 6 bases at V and 2 bases at J, with 8 bases between. The CDR3 totals 12 residues. Per the germline V gene, CDR1 is ENHRY and CDR2 is SYGVKD.

The sequencing sample was made of CD4+ T cells from blood, cultured in vitro. This sequence was found in a human donor who had recovered from COVID-19. J is TRBJ2-7 and V is TRBV10-3; no definite D call. The CDR3 reads CAIRSGPYEQYF. The CDR3 DNA is TGTGCCATCAGGTCCGGACCCTACGAGCAGTACTTC.